The clone carrying this T cell receptor (beta chain) was counted many times. The data are from a study of spatial heterogeneity in lung cancer. TCRdb redid the calling of the 5' RACE reads with MiXCR, one entry per CDR3 protein. This table holds 70,000 to 90,000 distinct CDR3 sequences, about 14% found once. Indicated time point: sample taken at primary tumor resection. Whole RNA came from tumor, nontumor lung or frozen PBMC and was sequenced without being sorted. Germline V lookup: CDR1 SGHRS, CDR2 YFSETQ. The CDR3 loop spans 15 amino acids. The trim removed 4 bases at V and 3 bases at J, leaving 9 bases unmatched.

The sample in question was PBMCs, obtained at surgery. The chain employs TRBV5-1 and TRBJ2-7, with TRBD1 matching 8 bases. The sequence derives from a male donor with early-stage non-small cell lung cancer. This CDR3 is CASSLRQGSRYEQYF. The CDR3 DNA sequence: TGCGCCAGCAGCCTGCGACAGGGGAGCCGCTACGAGCAGTACTTC. Combining the CDR3 with reference TRBV5-1 and TRBJ2-7 gives the whole variable domain KAGVTQTPRYLIKTRGQQVTLSCSPISGHRSVSWYQQTPGQGLQFLFEYFSETQRNKGNFPGRFSGRQFSNSRSEMNVSTLELGDSALYLCASSLRQGSRYEQYFGPGTRLTVT.